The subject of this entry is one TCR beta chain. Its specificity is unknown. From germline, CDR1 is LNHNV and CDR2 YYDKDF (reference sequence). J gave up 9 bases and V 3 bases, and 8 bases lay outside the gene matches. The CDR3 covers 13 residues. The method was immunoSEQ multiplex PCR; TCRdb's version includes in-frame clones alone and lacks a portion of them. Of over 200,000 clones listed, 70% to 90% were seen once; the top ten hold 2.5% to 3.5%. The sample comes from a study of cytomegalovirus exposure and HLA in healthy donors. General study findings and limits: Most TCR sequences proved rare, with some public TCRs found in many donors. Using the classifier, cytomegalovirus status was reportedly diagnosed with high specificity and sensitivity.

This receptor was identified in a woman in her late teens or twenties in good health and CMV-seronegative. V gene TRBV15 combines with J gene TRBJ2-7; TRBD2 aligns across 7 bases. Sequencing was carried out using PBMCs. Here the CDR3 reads CATSREPRLAQYF. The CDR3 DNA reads TGTGCCACCAGCAGGGAACCGAGACTAGCGCAGTACTTC.